This TCR beta chain was sequenced in a study of CD8+ T cells in alopecia areata. Points from the study as a whole: Uncertain still, given a single nonresponder, is whether baseline CD8+ expansion links to response. Higher clonality and more expanded CD8+ clones appeared in lesional than normal scalp.

The trim removed 3 bases at V and 7 bases at J, leaving 9 bases unmatched. The CDR3 spans 15 residues. Germline V gene data show CDR1 as SGHNT and CDR2 as YYREEE (reference sequence). Noted treatment: oral pan-JAK inhibitor, 5-10 mg twice daily. Following RNA extraction, reverse transcription yielded cDNA that acted as the sequencing template. The method was immunoSEQ multiplex PCR; TCRdb's version includes in-frame clones alone and lacks a portion of them. The sample has around 150,000 clones, about 60% seen once; the top ten hold about 14%. As regards this clone: Its specificity is unknown.

The source material was CD4+ T cells sorted from blood, sampled at week 24, from a patient treated with tofacitinib. This clonotype originated in a human donor with alopecia areata. The chain employs TRBV5-4 and TRBJ2-4, with 8 nucleotides matching TRBD1. The CDR3 coding sequence is TGTGCCAGCAGCTCAGGACAGGGAAGGGGGAACATTCAGTACTTC. The encoded protein is CASSSGQGRGNIQYF.